This entry lists 11 T cell receptor beta chains sequenced from one sample in a study of vaccination and CD4 T cells after COVID-19. With the Oncomine TCR Beta short-read assay, DNA from cultured CD4+ T cells was sequenced. TCRdb reprocessed the PCR reads via MiXCR and lists one record per CDR3 protein. The profile covers 20,000 to 25,000 distinct CDR3 sequences, with approximately 51% appearing a single time and roughly 8.6% taken by the ten largest. For these receptors, no antigen is known. Treatment here: approximately nine-day PBMC culture with coronavirus spike peptide pools or control peptides (ViraFEST assay). Sequencing was done on a sample of CD4+ T cells from blood, cultured in vitro. Receptors originate from a human donor who had recovered from COVID-19.

J is TRBJ2-1 and V is TRBV7-3; either TRBD1 or TRBD2 may supply D (5 bases each). The CDR3 totals 13 residues. Trimming removed 5 bases from V and 5 bases from J, with 10 bases in between. Germline CDR1 SGHTA, CDR2 FQGTGA. The CDR3 loop is CASSIGTNNEQFF. The CDR3 DNA reads TGTGCCAGCAGCATTGGGACCAACAATGAGCAGTTCTTC.

CDR3 DNA: TGTGCCAGCGGTCAGGGCCATGGCGGGGAGCTGTTTTTT. It yields the protein CASGQGHGGELFF. The V gene is TRBV27, the J gene TRBJ2-2; D might be TRBD1 (5 bases). Trimming pared 8 bases from V and 7 bases from J, leaving 14 bases between. The V gene's germline CDR1 is MNHEY and CDR2 SMNVEV (reference sequence). The CDR3 consists of 13 residues.

The chain links TRBV20-1 to TRBJ2-7, with D maybe TRBD1 (5 bases). Trimming cost V 3 bases and J 3 bases, with 9 bases left between them. The CDR3 extends over 12 amino acids. Germline values: CDR1 DFQATT, CDR2 SNEGSKA (reference sequence). This CDR3 reads CSASPQGYEQYF. CDR3 DNA sequence: TGCAGTGCTAGTCCCCAGGGCTACGAGCAGTACTTC.

In its sample, this clonotype was seen a few times. V is TRBV7-2 and J is TRBJ1-6, with no clear D. V lost 5 bases and J lost 8, with 13 bases in between. The CDR3 loop spans 14 amino acids. Germline-derived CDR1 and CDR2 are SGHTA and FQGNSA. The CDR3 loop is CASSTDGPDSPLHF. CDR3 coding DNA: TGTGCCAGCAGCACGGATGGGCCGGATTCACCCCTCCACTTT.

In its sample, this clonotype was seen a few times. The chain is built from TRBV7-2 and TRBJ2-2; 9 bases are shared with TRBD1. The germline V gene encodes CDR1 SGHTA and CDR2 FQGNSA. V was clipped by 1 base and J by 6 bases; unmatched bases: 3. CDR3 size: 15 residues. CDR3 protein: CASSLGTGEAGELFF. The CDR3 coding sequence is TGTGCCAGCAGCTTAGGGACAGGGGAGGCCGGGGAGCTGTTTTTT.

The chain employs TRBV25-1 and TRBJ1-1; D gene unclear. Germline CDR1 is MGHDK and CDR2 is SYGVNS. The CDR3 runs to 14 residues. V was clipped by 3 bases and J by 3 bases, with 11 bases between them. Written as DNA, the CDR3 is TGTGCCAGCAGTGAGGCTCGGTGGGACACTGAAGCTTTCTTT. Residues: CASSEARWDTEAFF.

V gene TRBV30 combines with J gene TRBJ1-5; a possible D gene is TRBD1 (5 bases). Germline V gene lookup returns CDR1 GTSNPN and CDR2 SVGIG (reference sequence). The V end was cut by 0 bases, the J end by 4 bases, with 10 bases between. The CDR3 contains 14 residues. The CDR3 here is CAWSVGSGNQPQHF. The CDR3 DNA reads TGTGCCTGGAGTGTCGGGTCAGGGAATCAGCCCCAGCATTTT. Full variable domain (missing parts from reference TRBV30 and TRBJ1-5): SQTIHQWPATLVQPVGSPLSLECTVEGTSNPNLYWYRQAAGRGLQLLFYSVGIGQISSEVPQNLSASRPQDRQFILSSKKLLLSDSGFYLCAWSVGSGNQPQHFGDGTRLSIL.

The V call is TRBV20-1, the J call TRBJ1-3; D call uncertain. With 3 bases removed from V and 0 bases from J, the gap between germline ends came to 6 bases. The CDR3 totals 13 residues. Germline lookup yields CDR1 DFQATT and CDR2 SNEGSKA (reference sequence). The CDR3: CSARALSGNTIYF. CDR3 DNA: TGCAGTGCTAGGGCCCTCTCTGGAAACACCATATATTTT.

The genes are TRBV20-1 and TRBJ2-3; D ambiguous. Trimming cost V 7 bases and J 1 base, with 15 bases left between them. The CDR3 is made up of 14 amino acids. Germline lookup yields CDR1 DFQATT and CDR2 SNEGSKA (reference sequence). The CDR3 is CSGTLDGRTDTQYF. The CDR3, as DNA: TGCAGTGGGACCTTGGACGGACGCACAGATACGCAGTATTTT.

The V call is TRBV6-2 or TRBV6-3, the J call TRBJ2-6; D possibly matches TRBD1 or TRBD2 (6 bases each). Germline CDR1 reads MNHEY; CDR2 reads SVGEGT. V was trimmed by 6 bases and J by 2 bases, leaving 11 bases between them. CDR3 length: 15 residues. In DNA form, the CDR3 reads TGTGCCAGCAGATCCGGGGGCGCTGGGGCCAACGTCCTGACTTTC. Amino acids: CASRSGGAGANVLTF.

The J gene is TRBJ2-2, the V gene TRBV6-2 or TRBV6-3, with D tentatively TRBD1 or TRBD2 (5 bases each). CDR1 is MNHEY and CDR2 is SVGEGT in the germline V gene. V lost 0 bases, J lost 7 bases, and 18 bases lay in between. There are 17 residues in the CDR3. This CDR3 reads CASSYSIRSVRGGELFF. The CDR3 region has the DNA TGTGCCAGCAGTTACTCGATCAGATCGGTGAGGGGCGGGGAGCTGTTTTTT.